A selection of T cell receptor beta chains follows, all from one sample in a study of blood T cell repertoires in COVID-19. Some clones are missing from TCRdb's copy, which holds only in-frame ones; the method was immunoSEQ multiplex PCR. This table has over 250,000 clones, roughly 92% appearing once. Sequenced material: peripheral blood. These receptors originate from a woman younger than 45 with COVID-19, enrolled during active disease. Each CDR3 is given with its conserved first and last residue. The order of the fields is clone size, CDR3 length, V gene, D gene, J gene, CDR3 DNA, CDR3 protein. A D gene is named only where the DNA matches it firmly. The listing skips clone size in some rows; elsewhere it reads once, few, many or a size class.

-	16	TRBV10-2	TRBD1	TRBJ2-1	TGCGCCAGCAGTGAGACGGACAGGGGCTCCTACAATGAGCAGTTCTTC	CASSETDRGSYNEQFF
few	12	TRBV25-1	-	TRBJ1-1	TGTGCCAGCAGTGAAAGGGGTACTGAAGCTTTCTTT	CASSERGTEAFF
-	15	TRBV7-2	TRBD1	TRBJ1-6	TGTGCCAGCAGCTTAGTTAGTGACAGGGCTTCACCCCTCCACTTT	CASSLVSDRASPLHF
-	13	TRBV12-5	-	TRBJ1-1	TGTGCTAGTCTCAGGGGCCCGGTCACTGAAGCTTTCTTT	CASLRGPVTEAFF
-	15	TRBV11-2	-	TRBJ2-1	TGTGCCAGCAGCCCACAAAGGGGCTCCTACAATGAGCAGTTCTTC	CASSPQRGSYNEQFF
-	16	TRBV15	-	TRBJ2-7	TGTGCCACCAGCGGGGCCGGACAAGCTATTAACTACGAGCAGTACTTC	CATSGAGQAINYEQYF
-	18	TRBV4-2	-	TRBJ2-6	TGTGCCAGCAGCCAAGTTGGCCCCCGAAGGGGCGGGGCCAACGTCCTGACTTTC	CASSQVGPRRGGANVLTF
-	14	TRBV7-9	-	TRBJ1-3	TGTGCCAGCAGCTTCGAGGGCTCTGGAAACACCATATATTTT	CASSFEGSGNTIYF
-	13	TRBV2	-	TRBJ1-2	TGTGCCAGCAGCGAAGAAACATACTATGGCTACACCTTC	CASSEETYYGYTF
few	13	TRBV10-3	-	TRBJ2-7	TGTGCCATCAGTGCGGCGGGAACCTACGAGCAGTACTTC	CAISAAGTYEQYF
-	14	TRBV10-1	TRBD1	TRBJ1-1	TGCGCCAGCAGTGAGACAGGACAGGGGGCTCAAGCTTTCTTT	CASSETGQGAQAFF
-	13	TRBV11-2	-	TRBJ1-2	TGTGCCAGCAGCTTAGAACCAGTGTATGGCTACACCTTC	CASSLEPVYGYTF
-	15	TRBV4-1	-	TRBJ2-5	TGCGCCAGCAGCCAAGAGCCACAGGGCCAAGAGACCCAGTACTTC	CASSQEPQGQETQYF
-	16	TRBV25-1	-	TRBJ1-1	TGTGCCAGCAGTGACCCGGGAGGAGGAGGAAGAGCGGAAGCTTTCTTT	CASSDPGGGGRAEAFF
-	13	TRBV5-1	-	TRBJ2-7	TGCGCCAGCAGCCCCGGGATGGACTACGAGCAGTACTTC	CASSPGMDYEQYF
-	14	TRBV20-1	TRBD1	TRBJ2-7	TGCAGTGCTAGTGTAGGACAGGGGACCTACGAGCAGTACTTC	CSASVGQGTYEQYF
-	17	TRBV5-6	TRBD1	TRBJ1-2	TGTGCCAGCAGCTTGCCACGAGGACAGGGGAGCGACTATGGCTACACCTTC	CASSLPRGQGSDYGYTF
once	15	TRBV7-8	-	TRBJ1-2	TGTGCCAGCAGCCTCTACGAGCGAGCTAACTATGGCTACACCTTC	CASSLYERANYGYTF
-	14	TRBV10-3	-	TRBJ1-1	TGTGCCATCAAACAACAGGAATCGAACACTGAAGCTTTCTTT	CAIKQQESNTEAFF
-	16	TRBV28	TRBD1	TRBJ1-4	TGTGCCAGCAGTTCCACTTCAGGGGGGTTAAATGAAAAACTGTTTTTT	CASSSTSGGLNEKLFF
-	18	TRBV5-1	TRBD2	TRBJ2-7	TGCGCCAGCAGCTCCTCACCGGGACTAGCGGGAGCCGGTTACGAGCAGTACTTC	CASSSSPGLAGAGYEQYF
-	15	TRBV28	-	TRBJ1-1	TGTGCCAGCAGTTTTTACAGGTTCATGAACACTGAAGCTTTCTTT	CASSFYRFMNTEAFF
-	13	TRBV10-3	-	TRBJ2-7	TGTGCCATCGCCGGGACTGGAACCTACGAGCAGTACTTC	CAIAGTGTYEQYF
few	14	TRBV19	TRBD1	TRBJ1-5	TGTGCCAGTAGTATCAGGGACAGGGGCCAGCCCCAGCATTTT	CASSIRDRGQPQHF
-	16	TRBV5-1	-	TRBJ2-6	TGCGCCAGCAGCCCTATGTACAGTCCTGGGGCCAACGTCCTGACTTTC	CASSPMYSPGANVLTF
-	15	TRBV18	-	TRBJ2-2	TGTGCCAGCTCCCGAAGAGGTGGGAACACCGGGGAGCTGTTTTTT	CASSRRGGNTGELFF
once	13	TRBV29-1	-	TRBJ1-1	TGCAGCGCCCTGGGGGGGGCGGGAACTGAAGCTTTCTTT	CSALGGAGTEAFF
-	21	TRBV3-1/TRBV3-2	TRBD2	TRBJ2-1	TGTGCCAGCAGCCAAGAAATCGCTAGGACTAGCGGGAAGGGGTGGGACAATGAGCAGTTCTTC	CASSQEIARTSGKGWDNEQFF
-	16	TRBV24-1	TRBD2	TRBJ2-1	TGTGCCACCAGTGATGCGACTAGCGGGGATTACAATGAGCAGTTCTTC	CATSDATSGDYNEQFF
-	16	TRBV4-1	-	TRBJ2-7	TGCGCCAGCAGCCACGGATCAACAGGGCCCTCCTACGAGCAGTACTTC	CASSHGSTGPSYEQYF
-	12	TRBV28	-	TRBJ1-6	TGTGCCAGCAGTTCCAGAAATTCACCCCTCCACTTT	CASSSRNSPLHF
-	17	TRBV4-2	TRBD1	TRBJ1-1	TGTGCCAGCAGCCAAGTGAGGGGGCCTATGAGAGGAACTGAAGCTTTCTTT	CASSQVRGPMRGTEAFF
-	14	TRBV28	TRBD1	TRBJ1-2	TGTGCCAGCAGAGACGGACAGGGTCTTTATGGCTACACCTTC	CASRDGQGLYGYTF
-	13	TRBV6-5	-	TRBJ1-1	TGTGCCAGCAGTTGGGCGGGGAACACTGAAGCTTTCTTT	CASSWAGNTEAFF
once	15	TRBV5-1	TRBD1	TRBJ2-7	TGCGCCAGCAGCTTCCACAGGGGGTTTCCCTACGAGCAGTACTTC	CASSFHRGFPYEQYF
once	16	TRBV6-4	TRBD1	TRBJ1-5	TGTGCCAGCAGCGAAACCGGGACAGGCGGCAATCAGCCCCAGCATTTT	CASSETGTGGNQPQHF
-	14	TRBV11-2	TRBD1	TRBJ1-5	TGTGCCAGCAGCCCGGACAGGGGACAGGGCCGACAGCATTTT	CASSPDRGQGRQHF
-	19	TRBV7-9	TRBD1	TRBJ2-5	TGTGCCAGCAGCTTGCCCGACAGGGGGCTTCCTGGGGACCAAGAGACCCAGTACTTC	CASSLPDRGLPGDQETQYF
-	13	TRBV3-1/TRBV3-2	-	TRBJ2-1	TGTGCCAGCAGCCAAGATACCCTAGAAGAGCAGTTCTTC	CASSQDTLEEQFF
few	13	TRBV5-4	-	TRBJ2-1	TGTGCCAGCAGCCCCGTGGCGGGCCATGAGCAGTTCTTC	CASSPVAGHEQFF
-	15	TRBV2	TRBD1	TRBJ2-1	TGTGCCAGCAGTGATTGGACAGGGGTTTACAATGAGCAGTTCTTC	CASSDWTGVYNEQFF
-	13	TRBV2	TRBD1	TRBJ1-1	TGTGCCAGCACGACAGGGGTGAACACTGAAGCTTTCTTT	CASTTGVNTEAFF
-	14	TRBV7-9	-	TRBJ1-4	TGTGCCAGCAGCTTGGAAGGGGGAAGGGAAAAACTGTTTTTT	CASSLEGGREKLFF
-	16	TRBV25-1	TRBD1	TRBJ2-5	TGTGCCAGCAGTGCCTACATCCGGGACAGCAGAGAGACCCAGTACTTC	CASSAYIRDSRETQYF
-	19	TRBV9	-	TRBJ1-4	TGTGCCAGCAGCGGAGGACTAATACAAGGCGGCGCAACTAATGAAAAACTGTTTTTT	CASSGGLIQGGATNEKLFF
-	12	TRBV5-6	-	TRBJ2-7	TGTGCCAGCAGCTTGCAAGCTTCCGAGCAGTACTTC	CASSLQASEQYF
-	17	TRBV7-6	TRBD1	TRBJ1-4	TGTGCCAGCAGCCCGGGACAGGGTGCTATAATGAGTGAGGAACTGTTTTTT	CASSPGQGAIMSEELFF
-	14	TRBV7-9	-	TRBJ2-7	TGTGCCAGCAGCTTAGCGGTCGGGAGCTACGAGCAGTACTTC	CASSLAVGSYEQYF
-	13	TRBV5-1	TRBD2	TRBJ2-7	TGCGCCAGCAGCCGGGGGGACGGTTACGAGCAGTACTTC	CASSRGDGYEQYF
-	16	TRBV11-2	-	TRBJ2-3	TGTGCCAGCAGCTTACTTAGCGGTACTAGCACAGATACGCAGTATTTT	CASSLLSGTSTDTQYF
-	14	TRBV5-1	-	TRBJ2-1	TGCGCCAGCAGCGCCGGGACTTCTTACAATGAGCAGTTCTTC	CASSAGTSYNEQFF
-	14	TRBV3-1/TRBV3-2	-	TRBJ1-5	TGTGCCAGCAGCCAAGGCCAGGTTGGGCAGCCCCAGCATTTT	CASSQGQVGQPQHF
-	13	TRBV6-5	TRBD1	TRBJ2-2	TGTGCCAGCAGGACCGACAGGGCCGGGGAGCTGTTTTTT	CASRTDRAGELFF
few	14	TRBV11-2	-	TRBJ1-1	TGTGCCAGCAGCACAGGAGGGCTGGTCACTGAAGCTTTCTTT	CASSTGGLVTEAFF
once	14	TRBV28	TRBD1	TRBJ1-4	TGTGCCAGCAGTTCCGGGACAGCTAATGAAAAACTGTTTTTT	CASSSGTANEKLFF